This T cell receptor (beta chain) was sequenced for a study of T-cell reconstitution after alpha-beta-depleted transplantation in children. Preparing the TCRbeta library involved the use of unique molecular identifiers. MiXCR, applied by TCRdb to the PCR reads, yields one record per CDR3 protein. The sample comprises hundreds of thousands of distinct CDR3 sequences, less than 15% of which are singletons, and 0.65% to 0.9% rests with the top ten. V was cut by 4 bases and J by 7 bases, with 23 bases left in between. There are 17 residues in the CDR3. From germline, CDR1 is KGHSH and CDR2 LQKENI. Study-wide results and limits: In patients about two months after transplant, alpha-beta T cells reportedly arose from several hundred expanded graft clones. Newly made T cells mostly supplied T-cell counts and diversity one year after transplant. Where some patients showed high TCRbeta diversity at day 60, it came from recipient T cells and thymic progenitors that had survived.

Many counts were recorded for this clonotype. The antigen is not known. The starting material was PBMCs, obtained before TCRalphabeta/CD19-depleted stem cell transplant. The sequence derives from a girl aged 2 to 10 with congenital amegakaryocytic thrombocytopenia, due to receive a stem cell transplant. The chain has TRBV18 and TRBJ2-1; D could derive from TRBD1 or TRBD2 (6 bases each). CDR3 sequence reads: CASSRRADIRGGNEQFF. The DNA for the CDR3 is TGTGCCAGCTCACGTCGGGCGGACATTCGAGGGGGGAATGAGCAGTTCTTC.